The clone carrying this T cell receptor (beta chain) was seen at least ten times. Its cognate antigen is unknown. CDR3 regions were amplified by Arm-PCR using iRepertoire HTBI primers to build TCR beta libraries. TCRdb called the multiplex PCR reads again in MiXCR, with one record for every CDR3 protein. The table shows about 500,000 distinct CDR3 sequences, with approximately 12% occurring only once. Time point noted: newly diagnosed GD, antithyroid drugs for less than 3 months. The authors made the TCR library using RNA they extracted from PBMCs. This entry is derived from a study of regulatory T cells in long-lasting Graves disease. Study-level results: The study examined only peripheral blood, not thyroid tissue. Patients with persistent disease shared 2,900 or so public clonotypes, outpacing the 966 shared by new patients.

This CDR3 contains 15 residues. J was trimmed by 6 bases and V by 4 bases; bases with no gene match: 10. Per germline, CDR1 SGHTA and CDR2 FQGTGA. These data were likewise used in another study, on T cells in Graves' hyperthyroidism and ophthalmopathy.

The sample in question was peripheral blood mononuclear cells (PBMCs), obtained at new diagnosis, from a patient treated with antithyroid drugs. This receptor was taken from a young woman with Graves disease. The V gene is TRBV7-3, the J gene TRBJ2-5, with 8 bases identical to TRBD2. CDR3 in amino acids: CASSSSAGEGKTQYF. DNA of the CDR3: TGTGCCAGCAGCTCCTCAGCGGGAGAGGGGAAGACCCAGTACTTC.